This TCR beta chain was sequenced during a study of beta chain features in type 1 diabetes. Study-wide results and caveats: The question of HLA type influencing TCRB rearrangement was one that remained unresolved here. When Type 1 diabetes patients were examined, their TCRB CDR3s proved moderately but significantly shorter in all four CD4+ subsets. Using cDNA template may skew counts toward highly expressing activated cells.

The investigators reverse transcribed all of the isolated RNA, so they sequenced expressed TCRB transcripts. Profiling relied on immunoSEQ multiplex PCR, and the TCRdb table lists in-frame clones only, not all of them. The sample has roughly 300,000 clones, over 7% seen once; the top ten hold over 0.95%. Each of the CD4+ naive, central memory, regulatory and stem cell-like memory populations was sorted via CD45RO/CCR7/CD25/CD127/CD95/CD27. This clone was detected only a few times. No antigen is known for it. Trimming left V 2 bases short and J 5 bases short, with 9 bases between. The V gene's germline CDR1 is MNHEY and CDR2 SVGAGI. The CDR3 contains 13 residues.

The receptor was isolated from a man in his thirties or forties with type 1 diabetes. The gene calls are TRBV6-5 and TRBJ1-1; D remains unclear. Sequences were obtained from central memory CD4+ T cells from blood. The CDR3 nucleotides are TGTGCCAGCAGTTACGTGCGGCAGACTGAAGCTTTCTTT. This codes for CASSYVRQTEAFF.